Described below is a single TCR beta chain sequence and its context. The antigen is not known. This sample stems from a study of PD-1 blockade in classical Hodgkin lymphoma. Points from the study as a whole: Complete responders showed a baseline diversity that resembled the diversity of newly diagnosed patients. Nivolumab starters within 1 year of ASCT were excluded.

Sequencing used immunoSEQ multiplex PCR; TCRdb keeps in-frame clones, though not all of them. The data hold about 41,000 clones, with around 69% observed a single time. CDR1 and CDR2 (germline): MDHEN, SYDVKM. The CDR3 sequence is 14 residues long. Between the trimmed V and J ends, which lost 6 bases and 0 bases, there was a span of 9 bases. Time point indicated: cycle 4 day 1 (C4D1), after more than 5 weeks of nivolumab. With no exception, relapse followed autologous stem cell transplantation in all patients, and brentuximab vedotin exposure varied. This material consisted of peripheral blood mononuclear cells (PBMCs), taken before the fourth cycle of nivolumab. This clonotype originated in a human donor with classical Hodgkin lymphoma. The genes are TRBV28 and TRBJ1-3; D is ambiguous. The CDR3 spells CASSSLVSGNTIYF. The CDR3 bases are TGTGCCAGCAGCTCCCTAGTCTCTGGAAACACCATATATTTT.